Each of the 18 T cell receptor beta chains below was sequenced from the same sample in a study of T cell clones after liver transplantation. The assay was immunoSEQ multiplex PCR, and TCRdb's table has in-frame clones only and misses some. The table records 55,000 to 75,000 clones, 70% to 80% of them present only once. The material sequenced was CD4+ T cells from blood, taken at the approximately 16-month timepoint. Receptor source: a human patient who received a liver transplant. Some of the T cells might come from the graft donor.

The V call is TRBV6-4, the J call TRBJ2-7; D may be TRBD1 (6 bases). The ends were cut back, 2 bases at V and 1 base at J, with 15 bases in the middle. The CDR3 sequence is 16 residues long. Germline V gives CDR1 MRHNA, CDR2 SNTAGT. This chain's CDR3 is CASSDPPDRNSYEQYV. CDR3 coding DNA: TGTGCCAGCAGTGACCCCCCGGACAGAAATTCCTACGAGCAGTACGTC.

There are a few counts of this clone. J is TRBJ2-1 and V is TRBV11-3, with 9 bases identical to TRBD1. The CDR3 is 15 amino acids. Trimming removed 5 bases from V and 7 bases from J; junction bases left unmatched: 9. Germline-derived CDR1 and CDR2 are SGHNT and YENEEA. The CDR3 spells CASSPGTGRGNEQFF. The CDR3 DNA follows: TGTGCCAGCAGCCCTGGGACAGGGCGGGGTAATGAGCAGTTCTTC.

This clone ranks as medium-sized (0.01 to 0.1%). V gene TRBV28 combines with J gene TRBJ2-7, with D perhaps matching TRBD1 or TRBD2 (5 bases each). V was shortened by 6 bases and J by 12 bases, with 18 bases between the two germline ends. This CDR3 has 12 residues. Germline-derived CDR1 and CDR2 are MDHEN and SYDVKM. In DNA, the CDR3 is TGTGCCAGCAGCTCTATCCTCAGGGAGTGGTACTTC. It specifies CASSSILREWYF.

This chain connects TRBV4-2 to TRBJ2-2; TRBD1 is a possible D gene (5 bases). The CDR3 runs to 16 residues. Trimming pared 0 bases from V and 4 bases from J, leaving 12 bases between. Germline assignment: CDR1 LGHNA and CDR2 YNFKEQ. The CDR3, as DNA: TGTGCCAGCAGCCAAGATGGGGCTTCCTTCACCGGGGAGCTGTTTTTT. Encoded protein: CASSQDGASFTGELFF.

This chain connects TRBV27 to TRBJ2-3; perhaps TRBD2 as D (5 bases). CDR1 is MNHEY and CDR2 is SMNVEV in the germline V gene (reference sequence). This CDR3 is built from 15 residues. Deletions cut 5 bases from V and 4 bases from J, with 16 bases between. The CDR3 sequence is CASSTLGGSPDTQYF. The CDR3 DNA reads TGTGCCAGCAGTACCTTAGGCGGGTCCCCAGATACGCAGTATTTT.

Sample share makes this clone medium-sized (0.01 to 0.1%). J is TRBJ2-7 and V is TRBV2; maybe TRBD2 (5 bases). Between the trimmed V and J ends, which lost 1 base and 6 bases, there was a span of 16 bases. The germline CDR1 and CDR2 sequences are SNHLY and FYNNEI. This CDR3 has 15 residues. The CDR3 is CASSEEREWFVEQYV. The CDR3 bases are TGTGCCAGCAGTGAAGAGAGGGAATGGTTTGTCGAGCAGTACGTC.

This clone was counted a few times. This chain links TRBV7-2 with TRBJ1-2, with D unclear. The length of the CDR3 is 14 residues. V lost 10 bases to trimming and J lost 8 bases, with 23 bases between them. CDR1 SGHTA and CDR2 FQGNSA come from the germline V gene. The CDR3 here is CATAQGLEGVGYTF. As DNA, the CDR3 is TGTGCCACCGCCCAAGGGTTAGAGGGCGTAGGCTACACCTTC.

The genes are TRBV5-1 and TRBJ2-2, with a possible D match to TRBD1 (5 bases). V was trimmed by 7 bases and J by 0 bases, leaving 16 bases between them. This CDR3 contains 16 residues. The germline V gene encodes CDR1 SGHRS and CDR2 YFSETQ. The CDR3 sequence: CASRDSRAANTGELFF. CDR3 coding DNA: TGCGCCAGCCGAGACTCCAGGGCCGCGAACACCGGGGAGCTGTTTTTT. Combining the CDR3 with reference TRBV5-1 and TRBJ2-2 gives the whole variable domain KAGVTQTPRYLIKTRGQQVTLSCSPISGHRSVSWYQQTPGQGLQFLFEYFSETQRNKGNFPGRFSGRQFSNSRSEMNVSTLELGDSALYLCASRDSRAANTGELFFGEGSRLTVL.

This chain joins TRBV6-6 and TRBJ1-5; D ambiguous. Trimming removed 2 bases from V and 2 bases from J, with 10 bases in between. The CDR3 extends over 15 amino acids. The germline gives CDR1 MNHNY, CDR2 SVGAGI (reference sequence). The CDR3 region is CASSYGVSGNQPQHF. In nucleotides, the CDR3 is TGTGCCAGCAGTTACGGTGTCTCAGGCAATCAGCCCCAGCATTTT.

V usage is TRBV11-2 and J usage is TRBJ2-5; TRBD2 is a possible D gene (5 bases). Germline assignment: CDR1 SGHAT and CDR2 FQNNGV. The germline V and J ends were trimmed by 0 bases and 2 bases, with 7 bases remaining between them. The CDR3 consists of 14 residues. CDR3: CASSLEGRQETQYF. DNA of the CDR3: TGTGCCAGCAGCTTAGAGGGGAGACAAGAGACCCAGTACTTC.

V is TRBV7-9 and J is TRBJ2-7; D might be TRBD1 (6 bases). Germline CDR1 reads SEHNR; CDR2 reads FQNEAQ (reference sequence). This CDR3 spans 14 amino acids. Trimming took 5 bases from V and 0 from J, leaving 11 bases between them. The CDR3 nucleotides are TGTGCCAGCAGCCCGGGACACCTCTCCTACGAGCAGTACTTC. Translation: CASSPGHLSYEQYF.

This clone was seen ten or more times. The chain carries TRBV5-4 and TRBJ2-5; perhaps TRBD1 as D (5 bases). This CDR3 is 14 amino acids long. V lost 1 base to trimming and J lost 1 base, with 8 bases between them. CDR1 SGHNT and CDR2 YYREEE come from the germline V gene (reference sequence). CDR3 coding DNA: TGTGCCAGCAGCTTGCAGGGCAGCCAAGAGACCCAGTACTTC. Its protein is CASSLQGSQETQYF.

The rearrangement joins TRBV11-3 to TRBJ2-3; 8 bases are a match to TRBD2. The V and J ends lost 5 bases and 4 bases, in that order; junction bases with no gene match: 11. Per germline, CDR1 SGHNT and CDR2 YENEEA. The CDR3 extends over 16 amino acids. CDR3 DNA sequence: TGTGCCAGCAGCCCCCAAGGAGCGGGAGTGTCAGATACGCAGTATTTT. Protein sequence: CASSPQGAGVSDTQYF.

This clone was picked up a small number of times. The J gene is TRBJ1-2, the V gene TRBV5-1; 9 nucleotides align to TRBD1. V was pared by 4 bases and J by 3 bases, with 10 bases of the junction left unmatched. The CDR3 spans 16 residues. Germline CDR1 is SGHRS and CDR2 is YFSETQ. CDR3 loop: CASSDTSTGGDYGYTF. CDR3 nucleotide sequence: TGCGCCAGCAGCGACACGTCGACAGGGGGGGACTATGGCTACACCTTC.

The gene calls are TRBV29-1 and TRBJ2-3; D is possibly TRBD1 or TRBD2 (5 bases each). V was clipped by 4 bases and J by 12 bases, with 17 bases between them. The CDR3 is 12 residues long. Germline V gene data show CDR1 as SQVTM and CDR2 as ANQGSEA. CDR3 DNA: TGCAGCGTTGGGGACGTTCCTCAGCCCCAGTATTTT. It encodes CSVGDVPQPQYF.

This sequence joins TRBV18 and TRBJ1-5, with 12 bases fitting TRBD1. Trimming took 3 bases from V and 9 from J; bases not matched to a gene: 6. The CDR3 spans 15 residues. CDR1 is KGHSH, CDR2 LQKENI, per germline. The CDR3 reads CASSPGGQGASPQHF. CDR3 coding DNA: TGTGCCAGCTCACCCGGGGGACAGGGGGCCTCGCCCCAGCATTTT. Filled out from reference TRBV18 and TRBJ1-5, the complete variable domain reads NAGVMQNPRHLVRRRGQEARLRCSPMKGHSHVYWYRQLPEEGLKFMVYLQKENIIDESGMPKERFSAEFPKEGPSILRIQQVVRGDSAAYFCASSPGGQGASPQHFGDGTRLSIL.

This CDR3 reads CASSLEKTRGYTF. The CDR3, as DNA: TGTGCCAGCAGCTTAGAAAAGACTCGAGGCTACACCTTC. This chain joins TRBV7-8 and TRBJ1-2; D gene unclear. Germline V gene data show CDR1 as SGHVS and CDR2 as FQNEAQ. The V end was cut by 1 base, the J end by 8 bases, with 11 bases between. The CDR3 sequence is 13 residues long.

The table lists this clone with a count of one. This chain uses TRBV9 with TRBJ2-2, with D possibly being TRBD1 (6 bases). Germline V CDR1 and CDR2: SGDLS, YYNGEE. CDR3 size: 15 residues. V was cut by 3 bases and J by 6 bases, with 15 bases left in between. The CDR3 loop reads CASSATGLASGELFF. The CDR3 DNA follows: TGTGCCAGCAGCGCCACAGGGTTGGCATCCGGGGAGCTGTTTTTT.